This T cell receptor beta chain was profiled in a study of T cells in localized non-small cell lung cancer (dated by TCRdb to about 2020). About the full investigation: The study analyzed T cell repertoires of 200 to 300 early-stage NSCLC patients, comparing tumors and uninvolved tumor-adjacent lungs. NSCLC patients had a mean age of roughly 66 years, and 129 were male and about 98 female. The cohort comprised 200 to 300 treatment-naïve NSCLC patients with resected, localized lung tumors.

TCR beta CDR3 regions were sequenced from DNA using the immunoSEQ Assay. The original pipeline was this. To compute T cell density, TCR beta template counts were normalized to usable DNA, which was estimated by amplifying housekeeping genes. Richness was estimated using the preseqR package, with extrapolation to 400,000 templates for PBMC samples and to 120,000 templates for tissue samples. Clonality was defined by subtracting Pielou's evenness from one. Tissue-enriched TCRs were identified through differential abundance testing performed on productive amino-acid clonotypes, with a minimum total count of 5 and an alpha of 0.1. Repertoire overlap between compartments was quantified with the Jaccard Index and Morisita Overlap Index. GLIPH grouped TCR beta CDR3s together with public tetramer-defined viral CDR3s, and a viral motif had to include at least three viral sequences and show V-gene enrichment. TCRdb carries this immuneACCESS record with in-frame sequences only. Its versions omit some clonotypes, under half of them owing to an unresolved V gene in the studies checked, with the rest unexplained. V, J and clone size are taken as reported in that table, and D and trimming were inferred from the DNA itself. A total of under 150,000 clones appear in this sample, around 92% of them only once. The ten most abundant clones make up around 1.7% of the sample.

About this clone itself: Its specific antigen is unknown. Per-base qualities were not stored, and no clone one base away is much larger.

Taken from the germline V gene (reference sequence), the CDR1 and CDR2 loops are SGHKS and YYEKEE. Its CDR3 holds 14 amino acids, cysteine through phenylalanine. Left in the record is the CDR3 DNA by itself, 42 bases read in frame from the first base. Trimmed from V: 4 bases; trimmed from J: 5 bases; junction bases lacking a gene match: 6. Overall study results and their limits: A median of 57 of the top 100 tumor clones were detected in paired uninvolved adjacent lung, and around 30 of these tumor clones were also found among the top 100 clones of the paired uninvolved adjacent lung. Longer overall survival was associated with higher T cell density in blood, whereas shorter survival was associated with higher clonality in adjacent lung. Because of the exploratory design, TCR variables were selected using unadjusted p-values without false-discovery rate correction. Because multi-region sequencing of the tumors was not done, intratumor heterogeneity could not be ruled out. Uninvolved tumor-adjacent lung showed the highest T cell clonality, higher than tumor, which suggests more focused antigenic responses in the uninvolved tumor-adjacent lung.

At diagnosis, peripheral blood, uninvolved tumor-adjacent lung and tumor were collected and stored as a combination of fresh-frozen and FFPE material. For TCR repertoire profiling, blood samples were analyzed as peripheral blood mononuclear cells. The V gene is TRBV5-5 and the J gene is TRBJ2-5, with 9 bases in between that match TRBD2. The sample here was peripheral blood, taken before any cancer treatment. This clonotype was obtained from a female donor at least 60 years old with stage I lung adenocarcinoma. The nucleotide sequence reads TGTGCCAGCAGCCTGGGTAGCGGGAGCGAGACCCAGTACTTC. Its translation reads: CASSLGSGSETQYF.